These 20 T cell receptor beta chains share one sample of origin, sequenced in a study of T cells expressing NK-cell markers. Using the 5' RACE reads, TCRdb records one entry per CDR3 protein without DNA. This sample's clone table lists 300,000 to 500,000 distinct CDR3 sequences. Sequenced input: blood T cells: a sorted CD56 or NKG2C T cell subset, CD4+ or CD8+ T cells, or bulk PBMC T cells (not recorded which). All receptors come from a woman aged 45-65 years in good health.

The J gene is TRBJ2-5, the V gene TRBV6-6; TCRdb gives TRBD1 as the D gene, but with no DNA this cannot be confirmed. Germline-derived CDR1 and CDR2 are MNHNY and SVGAGI (reference sequence). The CDR3 spans 13 residues. CDR3 protein: CASRGQGQETQYF.

The chain is built from TRBV30 and TRBJ2-6. The CDR3 has 11 amino acids. Germline loops: CDR1 GTSNPN, CDR2 SVGIG (reference sequence). The CDR3: CAWTGANVLTF.

J is TRBJ2-1 and V is TRBV30; TCRdb reports TRBD1, a call that lacks DNA to check it against. Per germline, CDR1 GTSNPN and CDR2 SVGIG (reference sequence). The CDR3 covers 15 residues. CDR3: CAWDQRRTGNGEQFF.

The chain links TRBV25-1 to TRBJ2-3; as DNA is missing, the TRBD2 call by TCRdb cannot be tested. The CDR3 has 15 amino acids. From germline, CDR1 is MGHDK and CDR2 SYGVNS. The CDR3 loop reads CASMRAGGPSDTQYF.

V gene TRBV6-2 or TRBV6-3 combines with J gene TRBJ2-1; with no DNA, the TCRdb D assignment of TRBD2 cannot be verified. Germline V CDR1 and CDR2: MNHEY, SVGEGT. The CDR3 runs 22 residues. CDR3 sequence reads: CASRPYSPGVVEALISYNEQFF.

The rearrangement links TRBV6-5 to TRBJ1-2. Germline V gene sequence: CDR1 MNHEY, CDR2 SVGAGI. CDR3 size: 15 residues. The CDR3: CASSYSPTSNYGYTF.

V and J are TRBV27 and TRBJ2-1; with no DNA, the TCRdb D assignment of TRBD2 cannot be verified. The CDR3 runs 14 residues. From germline, CDR1 is MNHEY and CDR2 SMNVEV (reference sequence). CDR3: CASSSRLAGDEQFF.

CDR3 protein: CASKAGLGYNEQFF. This chain links TRBV7-2 with TRBJ2-1; the TCRdb call, TRBD2, lacks DNA for checking. CDR3 size: 14 residues. The germline CDR1 and CDR2 sequences are SGHTA and FQGNSA. Full variable domain (outside the CDR3, taken from reference TRBV7-2 and TRBJ2-1): GAGVSQSPSNKVTEKGKDVELRCDPISGHTALYWYRQSLGQGLEFLIYFQGNSAPDKSGLPSDRFSAERTGGSVSTLTIQRTQQEDSAVYLCASKAGLGYNEQFFGPGTRLTVL.

The rearrangement joins TRBV5-1 to TRBJ2-7; the TCRdb D gene call, TRBD1, has no DNA to confirm it. This CDR3 has 12 amino acids. Germline V gene sequence: CDR1 SGHRS, CDR2 YFSETQ. This CDR3 is CASSVEQDSLYF.

V gene TRBV5-1 combines with J gene TRBJ2-1. The V gene's germline CDR1 is SGHRS and CDR2 YFSETQ. The length of the CDR3 is 14 residues. CDR3: CASSSVSSYNEQFF.

The chain recombines TRBV5-1 with TRBJ2-1; without DNA, the TCRdb call of TRBD2 cannot be checked. The germline CDR1 and CDR2 sequences are SGHRS and YFSETQ. The CDR3 extends over 13 amino acids. CDR3 amino acids: CASTTSGRNEQFF.

The CDR3: CASSQERDRGVETQYF. The gene calls are TRBV4-1 and TRBJ2-5; the D gene TCRdb calls, TRBD1, cannot be checked with no DNA. Germline assignment: CDR1 MGHRA and CDR2 YSYEKL. There are 16 residues in the CDR3.

This chain links TRBV9 with TRBJ2-7; TCRdb picks TRBD2, but there is no DNA to check that call. The CDR3 is made up of 14 amino acids. Per germline, CDR1 SGDLS and CDR2 YYNGEE. This CDR3 is CASSFGLDSYEQYF.

CDR3 loop: CASSVGTQPYEQYF. The chain combines TRBV9 with TRBJ2-7; the TRBD1 assignment by TCRdb is unverifiable without DNA. CDR1 SGDLS and CDR2 YYNGEE come from the germline V gene. CDR3 size: 14 residues.

This chain joins TRBV14 and TRBJ2-1; TCRdb indicates TRBD1, and absent DNA this call remains unverified. The CDR3 runs 16 residues. CDR1 SGHDN and CDR2 FVKESK come from the germline V gene. The CDR3 protein is CASSHVHVSSYNEQFF.

The chain's CDR3 is CASSLSKGVYTDTQYF. V usage is TRBV27 and J usage is TRBJ2-3; TCRdb reports TRBD1, a call that lacks DNA to check it against. Germline V gene sequence: CDR1 MNHEY, CDR2 SMNVEV (reference sequence). CDR3 length: 16 amino acids.

The genes are TRBV12-3 or TRBV12-4 and TRBJ2-2. This CDR3 has 15 amino acids. The CDR3 region is CASSLLVGYPGELFF.

The chain combines TRBV5-5 with TRBJ2-3; the D call from TCRdb, TRBD1, cannot be confirmed without DNA. The CDR3 contains 16 residues. Germline assignment: CDR1 SGHKS and CDR2 YYEKEE (reference sequence). The CDR3 reads CASSFAPRGTGDTQYF.

V and J are TRBV20-1 and TRBJ2-1; TCRdb's D call, TRBD1, is unchecked because there is no DNA. Germline CDR1 and CDR2: DFQATT and SNEGSKA (reference sequence). The length of the CDR3 is 16 residues. This chain's CDR3 is CSARARVRDGYNEQFF.

V is TRBV2 and J is TRBJ1-6; TCRdb designates TRBD1, a call that cannot be tested without DNA. Germline loops: CDR1 SNHLY, CDR2 FYNNEI. The CDR3 is made up of 14 amino acids. The CDR3 reads CASSEGLRGSPLHF.